Reported below is one TCR beta chain. Its antigen is undetermined. Cultured CD4+ T cell DNA was sequenced using the Oncomine TCR Beta short-read assay. TCRdb re-analysed the PCR reads in MiXCR, keeping a single row per CDR3 protein. The table lists some 22,000 distinct CDR3 sequences, 60% to 80% of them singletons, with roughly 24% in the top ten. This sample's treatment: approximately 11-day PBMC culture with coronavirus spike peptide pools or control peptides (ViraFEST assay). This specimen comes from a study of vaccination and CD4 T cells after COVID-19. In the study overall: Convalescent donors: six male, four female; seven Caucasian, two Asian, one multiracial, two Hispanic. The authors gave control cultures a CEFX pool, an HIV-1 Nef pool, or no peptide. Points from the study as a whole: Convalescent patients had a median roughly 86% of reactive clones appearing only post-vaccination.

CDR1 SGHTA and CDR2 FQGTGA come from the germline V gene. V was cut by 6 bases and J by 2 bases, with 11 bases left in between. There are 15 residues in the CDR3. The chain recombines TRBV7-3 with TRBJ2-6, with a tentative D call TRBD1 (6 bases). The clonotype comes from a human donor who received a COVID-19 vaccine. This sample comprised CD4+ T cells from blood, cultured in vitro, obtained before SARS-CoV-2 vaccination. CDR3 coding DNA: TGTGCCAGCAGGAGGGGGACCCCTGGGGCCAACGTCCTGACTTTC. Protein product: CASRRGTPGANVLTF.